This T cell receptor (beta chain) originates from a study of T cells in localized non-small cell lung cancer. The study's findings and limits: Longer overall survival was associated with a higher density of T cells in the blood. Heterogeneity within the tumor remains possible, as just one region underwent sequencing. Adjacent lung was found to contain a median approximately 60 of the top 100 tumor clones.

Sequencing was performed with immunoSEQ multiplex PCR; in TCRdb, only in-frame clones are kept and a portion is missing. The table has tens of thousands of clones, about 86% seen once. Trimming took off 5 bases at V and 9 bases at J, with 16 bases between the two ends. The CDR3 runs 13 residues. Germline V gene lookup returns CDR1 LNHDA and CDR2 SQIVND (reference sequence). Comment on this clone: Antigen: not known.

This clonotype was obtained from a man aged 40-75 years with stage II lung adenocarcinoma. The chain couples TRBV19 to TRBJ2-5; perhaps D is TRBD1 or TRBD2 (5 bases each). The specimen comprised PBMCs, sampled before any cancer treatment. The CDR3 DNA sequence: TGTGCCAGTAGTCCGGGACCAAACGCGGCCCAGTACTTC. Protein product: CASSPGPNAAQYF.